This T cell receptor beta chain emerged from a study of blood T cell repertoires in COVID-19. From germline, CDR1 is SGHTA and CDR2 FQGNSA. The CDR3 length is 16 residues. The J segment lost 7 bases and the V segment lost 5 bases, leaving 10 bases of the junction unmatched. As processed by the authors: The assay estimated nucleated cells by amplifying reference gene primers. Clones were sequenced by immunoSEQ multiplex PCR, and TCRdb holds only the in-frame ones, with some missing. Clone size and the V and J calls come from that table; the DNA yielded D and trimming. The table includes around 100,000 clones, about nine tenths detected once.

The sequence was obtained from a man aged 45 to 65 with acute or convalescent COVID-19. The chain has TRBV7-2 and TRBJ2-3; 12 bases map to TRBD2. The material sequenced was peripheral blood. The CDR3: CASSAQSSGRGNTQYF. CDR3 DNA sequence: TGTGCCAGCAGCGCCCAGTCTAGCGGGAGGGGAAATACGCAGTATTTT.